The 17 T cell receptor beta chains presented below share a single source sample, sequenced in a study of sequential checkpoint blockade in melanoma. Specified treatment: randomized to nivolumab then ipilimumab (arm A) or the reverse (arm B). Data came from immunoSEQ multiplex PCR; TCRdb stores just in-frame clones and leaves some out. Among tens of thousands of clones, roughly 32% were seen once, and the ten largest hold 1.5% to 2%. The sequencing here drew on tumor tissue (inferred from file names), taken from a patient given nivolumab and ipilimumab in sequence. Receptor source: a human donor with melanoma.

The chain links TRBV9 to TRBJ2-7, with D possibly matching TRBD2 (6 bases). The CDR3 covers 16 residues. Germline-derived CDR1 and CDR2 are SGDLS and YYNGEE. The V and J ends lost 4 bases and 3 bases respectively, with 20 bases between them. This chain's CDR3 is CASSLRRSGLDYEQYF. CDR3 in DNA: TGTGCCAGCAGCCTTCGTCGCAGCGGGCTGGACTACGAGCAGTACTTC. Supplemented by reference TRBV9 and TRBJ2-7, the full variable domain reads DSGVTQTPKHLITATGQRVTLRCSPRSGDLSVYWYQQSLDQGLQFLIQYYNGEERAKGNILERFSAQQFPDLHSELNLSSLELGDSALYFCASSLRRSGLDYEQYFGPGTRLTVT.

The chain carries TRBV18 and TRBJ2-1, with 13 bases identical to TRBD2. Germline assignment: CDR1 KGHSH and CDR2 LQKENI. The CDR3 contains 15 residues. V shed 6 bases and J 10 bases; nucleotides not matched to a gene: 9. The CDR3 spells CASSRGLAGAGEQFF. In nucleotides, the CDR3 is TGTGCCAGCTCCCGAGGACTAGCGGGAGCCGGGGAGCAGTTCTTC.

This clone has a single count. The V gene is TRBV19, the J gene TRBJ1-5; TRBD1 matches at 8 bases. The V gene's germline CDR1 is LNHDA and CDR2 SQIVND (reference sequence). CDR3 length: 14 amino acids. The ends lost 5 bases at V and 6 bases at J; junction bases unmatched: 6. CDR3 sequence: CASSFGQGGQPQHF. The CDR3 DNA is TGTGCCAGTAGTTTCGGACAGGGTGGTCAGCCCCAGCATTTT.

V usage is TRBV6-8 and J usage is TRBJ2-3; D is undetermined. V shed 7 bases and J shed 7 bases, with 15 bases lying between them. The length of the CDR3 is 13 residues. Germline V gene lookup returns CDR1 MNHGY and CDR2 SAAAGT. This CDR3 reads CASTQSPANTQYF. The DNA of the CDR3 is TGTGCCAGCACCCAAAGCCCTGCGAATACGCAGTATTTT.

In DNA form, the CDR3 reads TGTGCCACCAGCAGACCCCCCCTGGTAGGGGAGACCCAGTACTTC. This encodes CATSRPPLVGETQYF. This chain links TRBV15 with TRBJ2-5; no clear D gene. Trimming took off 2 bases at V and 5 bases at J, with 15 bases between the two ends. The CDR3 sequence is 15 residues long. From germline, CDR1 is LNHNV and CDR2 YYDKDF (reference sequence). The variable domain in full, with the rest retrieved from reference TRBV15 and TRBJ2-5, is DAMVIQNPRYQVTQFGKPVTLSCSQTLNHNVMYWYQQKSSQAPKLLFHYYDKDFNNEADTPDNFQSRRPNTSFCFLDIRSPGLGDTAMYLCATSRPPLVGETQYFGPGTRLLVL.

The genes are TRBV10-2 and TRBJ1-1, with a possible D match to TRBD1 (5 bases). Germline CDR1 WSHSY, CDR2 SAAADI. The CDR3 runs to 15 residues. The V gene lost 3 bases and the J gene lost 4 bases, with 15 bases spanning the gap. The DNA of the CDR3 is TGCGCCAGCAGTGATACAGCTCTCGGGGGCACTGAAGCTTTCTTT. This translates into CASSDTALGGTEAFF.

This clone has a handful of counts. The genes are TRBV7-1 and TRBJ1-3; D is uncertain. TRBV7-1 counts as an open reading frame of uncertain function. V gave up 5 bases and J gave up 9 bases, with 14 bases separating them. The CDR3 is 13 amino acids. The CDR3 sequence: CASSLREIGTIYF. The CDR3 DNA reads as TGTGCCAGCAGCCTGAGGGAAATCGGCACCATATATTTT.

This clone was observed a handful of times. The rearrangement joins TRBV6-8 to TRBJ2-3; D is ambiguous. This CDR3 contains 16 residues. Germline assignment: CDR1 MNHGY and CDR2 SAAAGT. V lost 8 bases and J 2 bases, leaving 20 bases between the germline ends. CDR3 residues: CASRYPELENTDTQYF. DNA for the CDR3: TGTGCCAGCCGCTACCCCGAACTGGAGAACACAGATACGCAGTATTTT.

This chain uses TRBV5-1 with TRBJ2-2, with TRBD2 as a possible D gene (7 bases). The CDR3 runs 16 residues. Germline V gene sequence: CDR1 SGHRS, CDR2 YFSETQ. Trimming pared 4 bases from V and 3 bases from J, leaving 16 bases between. CDR3 nucleotide sequence: TGCGCCAGCAGCCCCTGGGGGCGGGGGCACACCGGGGAGCTGTTTTTT. Translated, it gives CASSPWGRGHTGELFF.

This chain joins TRBV5-1 and TRBJ2-1; D is possibly TRBD2 (5 bases). The CDR3 is 15 residues long. Germline CDR1 SGHRS, CDR2 YFSETQ. Between the trimmed V and J ends, which lost 2 bases and 6 bases, there was a span of 15 bases. The CDR3 protein is CASSLGRAAGNEQFF. The CDR3 region has the DNA TGCGCCAGCAGCTTAGGGCGGGCCGCCGGCAATGAGCAGTTCTTC.

V usage is TRBV1 and J usage is TRBJ2-7; TRBD1, as called in the table, went unchecked against the DNA. TRBV1 is termed a pseudogene. This CDR3 is 20 amino acids long. The DNA for the CDR3 is TGCGCCAGCAGCCAAGGGATTCGCGGACAGGGCTACGGCGGGGGCTACGAGCAGTACTTC. Translating gives CASSQGIRGQGYGGGYEQYF.

The chain carries TRBV19 and TRBJ1-5; D is unresolved. Looked up from germline, CDR1 is LNHDA and CDR2 is SQIVND (reference sequence). The V end was cut by 8 bases, the J end by 0 bases, with 14 bases between. The CDR3 sequence is 15 residues long. Here the CDR3 DNA reads TGTGCCAGTCGCCGCGGACCTAATAGCAATCAGCCCCAGCATTTT. Protein sequence: CASRRGPNSNQPQHF.

This clone came up a few times. This chain's CDR3 is CASSIGTGLQPQHF. DNA for the CDR3: TGTGCCAGTAGTATTGGGACAGGGCTCCAGCCCCAGCATTTT. This chain joins TRBV19 and TRBJ1-5; 9 bases fit TRBD1. The germline V gene has CDR1 LNHDA and CDR2 SQIVND (reference sequence). The V and J ends lost 3 bases and 7 bases, in that order; junction bases with no gene match: 4. The CDR3 loop spans 14 amino acids.

In its sample, this clone was seen a few times. This rearrangement joins TRBV11-3 to TRBJ2-1, with D maybe TRBD1 (6 bases). V was clipped by 3 bases and J by 1 base, with 13 bases between them. Germline assignment: CDR1 SGHNT and CDR2 YENEEA. This CDR3 spans 16 amino acids. Written as DNA, the CDR3 is TGTGCCAGCAGCTTTTCAGGGGTCCTATCCTACAATGAGCAGTTCTTC. This translates into CASSFSGVLSYNEQFF.

This clone has a handful of counts. J is TRBJ2-5 and V is TRBV30; TRBD2 matches at 11 bases. The CDR3 runs to 15 residues. With 3 bases clipped from V and 1 base from J, the junction kept 4 bases outside the gene matches. Germline V lookup: CDR1 GTSNPN, CDR2 SVGIG (reference sequence). CDR3 region: CAWSGLAGTQETQYF. The CDR3 DNA sequence: TGTGCCTGGAGCGGACTAGCGGGTACCCAAGAGACCCAGTACTTC.

This clone was counted between two and nine times. CDR3 bases: TGTGCCAGCAGGCGACGGGACTCATCCTACGAGCAGTACTTC. Translation: CASRRRDSSYEQYF. The chain is built from TRBV6-8 and TRBJ2-7; TRBD2 might be the D (6 bases). CDR1 MNHGY and CDR2 SAAAGT come from the germline V gene. CDR3 length: 14 amino acids. Trimming left V 6 bases short and J 1 base short, with 13 bases between.

This chain links TRBV18 with TRBJ2-7; 7 bases fit TRBD1. The V and J ends lost 2 bases and 2 bases, in that order; junction bases with no gene match: 9. Germline values: CDR1 KGHSH, CDR2 LQKENI. The CDR3 has 16 amino acids. CDR3 in DNA: TGTGCCAGCTCACCATTCCGGGACAGCCCTACCTACGAGCAGTACTTC. Protein: CASSPFRDSPTYEQYF. Using reference TRBV18 and TRBJ2-7 for the parts outside the CDR3, the full variable domain is NAGVMQNPRHLVRRRGQEARLRCSPMKGHSHVYWYRQLPEEGLKFMVYLQKENIIDESGMPKERFSAEFPKEGPSILRIQQVVRGDSAAYFCASSPFRDSPTYEQYFGPGTRLTVT.